This T cell receptor beta chain appears in the sequencing data of a study of blood T cell repertoires in COVID-19. Study-wide context: In each case, the material was cDNA or gDNA derived from T cells, B-cell-depleted T cells, or PBMCs.

Germline CDR1 and CDR2: SQVTM and ANQGSEA. The CDR3 sequence is 13 residues long. Deletions cut 7 bases from V and 2 bases from J, with 14 bases between. Cohort placement rested on clinical history that participants reported themselves. In the study's own analysis: It was from reference gene primer amplification that nucleated cell counts were estimated. Only in-frame clones appear in the TCRdb table, and some are missing; sequencing was by immunoSEQ multiplex PCR. From that table come the V and J calls and clone size; the DNA was used to work out D and trimming. This table holds approximately 330,000 clones, 80% to 90% found once.

The receptor's source is a woman in her 40s with acute COVID-19. The sequenced sample was PBMCs or T cells enriched from blood (not recorded which). The chain has TRBV29-1 and TRBJ1-1, with D possibly matching TRBD1 (6 bases). CDR3 coding DNA: TGCAGCGGGGGAGGACAGACAAACACTGAAGCTTTCTTT. This translates into CSGGGQTNTEAFF. The full variable domain, its missing parts supplied by reference TRBV29-1 and TRBJ1-1, is SAVISQKPSRDICQRGTSLTIQCQVDSQVTMMFWYRQQPGQSLTLIATANQGSEATYESGFVIDKFPISRPNLTFSTLTVSNMSPEDSSIYLCSGGGQTNTEAFFGQGTRLTVV.